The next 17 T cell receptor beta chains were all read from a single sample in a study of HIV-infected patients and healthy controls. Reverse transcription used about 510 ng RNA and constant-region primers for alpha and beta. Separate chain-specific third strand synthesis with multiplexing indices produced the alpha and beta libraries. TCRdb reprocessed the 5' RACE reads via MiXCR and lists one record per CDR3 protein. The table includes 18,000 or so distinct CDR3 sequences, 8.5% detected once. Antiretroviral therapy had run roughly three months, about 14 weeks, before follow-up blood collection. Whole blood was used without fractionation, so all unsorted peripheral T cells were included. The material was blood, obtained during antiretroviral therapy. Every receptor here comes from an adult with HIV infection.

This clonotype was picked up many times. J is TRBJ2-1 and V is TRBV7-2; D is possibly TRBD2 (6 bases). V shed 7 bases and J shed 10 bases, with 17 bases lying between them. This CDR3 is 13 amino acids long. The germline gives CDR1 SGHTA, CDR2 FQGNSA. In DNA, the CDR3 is TGTGCCAGCACCCCTAGGAGGGAGAGGGAGCAGTTCTTC. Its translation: CASTPRREREQFF. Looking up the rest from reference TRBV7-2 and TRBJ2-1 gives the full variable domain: GAGVSQSPSNKVTEKGKDVELRCDPISGHTALYWYRQSLGQGLEFLIYFQGNSAPDKSGLPSDRFSAERTGGSVSTLTIQRTQQEDSAVYLCASTPRREREQFFGPGTRLTVL.

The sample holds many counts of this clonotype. The CDR3 region is CASSLTVGQMNTEAFF. The CDR3, as DNA: TGCGCCAGCAGCTTAACCGTGGGACAGATGAACACTGAAGCTTTCTTT. The chain joins TRBV5-1 to TRBJ1-1; TRBD1 agrees at 7 bases. CDR1 and CDR2 from the germline V gene are SGHRS and YFSETQ. V trimming: 2 bases; J trimming: 0 bases; junction bases outside the gene matches: 7. The CDR3 runs 16 residues. Combining the CDR3 with reference TRBV5-1 and TRBJ1-1 gives the whole variable domain KAGVTQTPRYLIKTRGQQVTLSCSPISGHRSVSWYQQTPGQGLQFLFEYFSETQRNKGNFPGRFSGRQFSNSRSEMNVSTLELGDSALYLCASSLTVGQMNTEAFFGQGTRLTVV.

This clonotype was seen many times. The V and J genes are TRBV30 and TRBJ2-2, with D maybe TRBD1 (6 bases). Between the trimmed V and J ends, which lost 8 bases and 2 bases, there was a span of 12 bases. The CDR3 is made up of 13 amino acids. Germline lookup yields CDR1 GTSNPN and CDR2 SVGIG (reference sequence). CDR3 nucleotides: TGTGCCCACTCACAGGGAAACACCGGGGAGCTGTTTTTT. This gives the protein CAHSQGNTGELFF.

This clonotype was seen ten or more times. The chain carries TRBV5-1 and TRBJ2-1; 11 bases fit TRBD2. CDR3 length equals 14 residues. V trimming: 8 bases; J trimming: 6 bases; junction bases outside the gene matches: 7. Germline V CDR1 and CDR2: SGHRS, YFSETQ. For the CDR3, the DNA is TGCGCCAGTTCCCTTAGCGGGAGGGGCAATGAGCAGTTCTTC. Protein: CASSLSGRGNEQFF. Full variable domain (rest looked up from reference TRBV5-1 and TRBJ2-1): KAGVTQTPRYLIKTRGQQVTLSCSPISGHRSVSWYQQTPGQGLQFLFEYFSETQRNKGNFPGRFSGRQFSNSRSEMNVSTLELGDSALYLCASSLSGRGNEQFFGPGTRLTVL.

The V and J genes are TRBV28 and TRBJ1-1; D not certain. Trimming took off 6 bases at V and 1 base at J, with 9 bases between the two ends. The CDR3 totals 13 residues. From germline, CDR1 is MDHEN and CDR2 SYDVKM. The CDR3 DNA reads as TGTGCCAGCAGGCCAAGAGAGAACACTGAAGCTTTCTTT. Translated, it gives CASRPRENTEAFF. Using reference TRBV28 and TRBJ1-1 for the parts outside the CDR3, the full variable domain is DVKVTQSSRYLVKRTGEKVFLECVQDMDHENMFWYRQDPGLGLRLIYFSYDVKMKEKGDIPEGYSVSREKKERFSLILESASTNQTSMYLCASRPRENTEAFFGQGTRLTVV.

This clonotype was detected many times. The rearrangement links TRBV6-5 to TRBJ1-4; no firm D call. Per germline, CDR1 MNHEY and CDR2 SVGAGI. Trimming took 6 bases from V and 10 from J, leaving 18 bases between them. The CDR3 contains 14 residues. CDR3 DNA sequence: TGTGCCAGCAGCACCACATCCGTCCCGGGAAAACTGTTTTTT. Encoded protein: CASSTTSVPGKLFF.

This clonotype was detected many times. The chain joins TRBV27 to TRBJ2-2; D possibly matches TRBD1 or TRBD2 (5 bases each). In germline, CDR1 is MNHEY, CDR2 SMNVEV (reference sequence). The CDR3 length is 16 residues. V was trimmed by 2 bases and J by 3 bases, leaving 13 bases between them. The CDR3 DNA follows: TGTGCCAGCAGTTTAAATTGGGGGAAGGACACCGGGGAGCTGTTTTTT. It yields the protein CASSLNWGKDTGELFF.

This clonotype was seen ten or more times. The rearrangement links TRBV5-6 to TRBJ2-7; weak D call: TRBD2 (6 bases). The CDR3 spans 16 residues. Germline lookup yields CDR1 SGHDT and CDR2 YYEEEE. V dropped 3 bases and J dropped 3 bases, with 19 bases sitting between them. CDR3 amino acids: CASSSPSAGALYEQYF. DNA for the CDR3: TGTGCCAGCAGCTCCCCCTCAGCGGGCGCGCTCTACGAGCAGTACTTC.

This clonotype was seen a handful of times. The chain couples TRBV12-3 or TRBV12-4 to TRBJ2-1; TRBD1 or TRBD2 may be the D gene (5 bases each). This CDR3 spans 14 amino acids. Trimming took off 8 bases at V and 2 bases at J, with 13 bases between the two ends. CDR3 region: CASSGGGPYNEQFF. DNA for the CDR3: TGTGCCAGCTCCGGTGGGGGACCCTACAATGAGCAGTTCTTC.

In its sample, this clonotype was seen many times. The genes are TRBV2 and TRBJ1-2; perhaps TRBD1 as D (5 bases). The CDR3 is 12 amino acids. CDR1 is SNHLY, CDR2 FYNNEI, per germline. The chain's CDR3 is CGWDRTSYGYTF. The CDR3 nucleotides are TGTGGGTGGGACCGCACTTCCTATGGCTACACCTTC.

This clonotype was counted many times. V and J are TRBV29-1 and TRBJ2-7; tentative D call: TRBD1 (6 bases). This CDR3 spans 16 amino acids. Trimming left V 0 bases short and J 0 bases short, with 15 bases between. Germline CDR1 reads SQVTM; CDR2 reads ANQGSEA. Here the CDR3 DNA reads TGCAGCGTTGAAGATGGGGACACCAAGAGCTCCTACGAGCAGTACTTC. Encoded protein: CSVEDGDTKSSYEQYF.

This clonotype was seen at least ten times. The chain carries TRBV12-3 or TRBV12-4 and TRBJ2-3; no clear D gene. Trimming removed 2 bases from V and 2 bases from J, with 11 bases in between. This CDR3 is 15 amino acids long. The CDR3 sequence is CASSLRDFSTDTQYF. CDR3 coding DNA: TGTGCCAGCAGTTTAAGAGACTTTTCCACAGATACGCAGTATTTT.

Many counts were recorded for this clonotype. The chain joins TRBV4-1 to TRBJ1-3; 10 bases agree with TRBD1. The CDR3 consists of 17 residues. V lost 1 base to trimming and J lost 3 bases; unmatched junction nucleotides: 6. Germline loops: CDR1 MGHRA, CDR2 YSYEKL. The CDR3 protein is CASSQARQGAGGNTIYF. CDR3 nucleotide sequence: TGCGCCAGCAGCCAAGCCAGACAGGGGGCGGGTGGAAACACCATATATTTT.

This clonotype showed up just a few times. The CDR3 nucleotides read TGTGCCAGCAGTTTCAGGAATGAAAAACTGTTTTTT. Its translation is CASSFRNEKLFF. This chain connects TRBV28 to TRBJ1-4; D unclear. The CDR3 runs 12 residues. Germline-derived CDR1 and CDR2 are MDHEN and SYDVKM. Between the trimmed V and J ends, which lost 3 bases and 5 bases, there was a span of 4 bases.

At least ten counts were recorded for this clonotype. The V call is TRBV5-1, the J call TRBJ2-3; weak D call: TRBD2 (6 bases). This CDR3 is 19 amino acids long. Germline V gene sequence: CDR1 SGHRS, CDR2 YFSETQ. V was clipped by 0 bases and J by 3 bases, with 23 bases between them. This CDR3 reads CASSLETGRFSGKTDTQYF. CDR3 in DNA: TGCGCCAGCAGCTTGGAGACGGGGAGGTTTTCTGGCAAAACAGATACGCAGTATTTT.

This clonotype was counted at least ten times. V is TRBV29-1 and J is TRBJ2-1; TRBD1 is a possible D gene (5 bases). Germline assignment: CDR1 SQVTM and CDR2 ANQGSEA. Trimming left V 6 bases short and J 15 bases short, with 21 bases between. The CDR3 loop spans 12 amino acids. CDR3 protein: CSVAQAGSRPFF. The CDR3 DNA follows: TGCAGCGTCGCCCAAGCAGGGTCGCGTCCGTTCTTC.

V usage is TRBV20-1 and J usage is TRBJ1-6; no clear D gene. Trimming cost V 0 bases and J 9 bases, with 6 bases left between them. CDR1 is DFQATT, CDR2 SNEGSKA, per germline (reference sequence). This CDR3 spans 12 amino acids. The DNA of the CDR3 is TGCAGTGCTAGAGATCTGGGTTCACCCCTCCACTTT. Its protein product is CSARDLGSPLHF.